This TCR beta chain originates from a study of shared T cell receptors in the human thymus. V lost 7 bases and J lost 6, with 23 bases in between. There are 15 residues in the CDR3. From germline, CDR1 is SGHDT and CDR2 YYEEEE. TCRdb's table, derived via immunoSEQ multiplex PCR, lists solely in-frame clones and lacks some. The sample lists over 650,000 clones, about 87% seen once, with 0.0094% in the top ten. The sample was also reused in another study, on human thymus T cells. This second study notes: Thymus was obtained from resections taken during corrective heart surgery.

The receptor was derived from a boy in the first two years of life with a congenital heart defect. The chain uses TRBV5-6 and TRBJ2-7; D may be TRBD2 (7 bases). The sample taken for sequencing was thymocytes. The CDR3 nucleotides read TGTGCCAGCTGGGAAATCAAGGCGGGGGCGGCCGAGCAGTACTTC. The encoded protein is CASWEIKAGAAEQYF. Full variable domain (rest looked up from reference TRBV5-6 and TRBJ2-7): DAGVTQSPTHLIKTRGQQVTLRCSPKSGHDTVSWYQQALGQGPQFIFQYYEEEERQRGNFPDRFSGHQFPNYSSELNVNALLLGDSALYLCASWEIKAGAAEQYFGPGTRLTVT.